The present T cell receptor beta chain was sequenced within a study of T-cell reconstitution after alpha-beta-depleted transplantation in children. V was shortened by 4 bases and J by 3 bases, with 13 bases between the two germline ends. CDR3 length: 15 amino acids. CDR1 MDHEN and CDR2 SYDVKM come from the germline V gene. Study-wide findings and caveats: In patients about two months after transplant, alpha-beta T cells reportedly arose from several hundred expanded graft clones. One year post-transplant, T-cell counts and diversity were largely derived from T cells produced anew. Recipient T cells and thymic progenitors that survived gave rise to the high TCRbeta diversity observed at day 60 in some patients.

On this clonotype itself: Its matching antigen is unknown.

A library of TCRbeta sequences, prepared with unique molecular identifiers, was generated. MiXCR was run by TCRdb on the PCR reads, yielding one entry per CDR3 protein. The top ten hold under 20% of the sample, which has approximately 70,000 distinct CDR3 sequences, roughly 5% seen once. This specimen consisted of PBMCs, mostly from graft donor cells, obtained 180 days after TCRalphabeta/CD19-depleted stem cell transplant. J is TRBJ1-5 and V is TRBV28, with D possibly matching TRBD1 (6 bases). The TCR originated in a boy under two years old who had a stem cell transplant for acute myeloid leukemia, so the T cells may come from the graft donor. The CDR3 nucleotides are TGTGCCAGCAGTTATCGGGGGGGGCCCAATCAGCCCCAGCATTTT. Its protein product is CASSYRGGPNQPQHF. The variable domain in full, with the rest retrieved from reference TRBV28 and TRBJ1-5, is DVKVTQSSRYLVKRTGEKVFLECVQDMDHENMFWYRQDPGLGLRLIYFSYDVKMKEKGDIPEGYSVSREKKERFSLILESASTNQTSMYLCASSYRGGPNQPQHFGDGTRLSIL.